This T cell receptor beta chain is drawn from a study of T cells in Graves' hyperthyroidism and ophthalmopathy. Overall study results and limits: Ophthalmopathy was distinguished from stable hyperthyroidism by 13 V-J signatures.

TCR beta CDR3 sequences were amplified from RNA transcripts. Initially, a first-round RT-PCR of the TCR CDR3 employed the HTBI primer set. TCRdb ran MiXCR on the multiplex PCR reads and lists one entry per CDR3 protein. The sample consists of approximately 400,000 distinct CDR3 sequences, over 13% of them appearing once. The cohort's ophthalmopathy patients, a group with duration under 3 months, had a Clinical Activity Score of at least 3 and a NOSPECS grade of at least 4. This clonotype was counted only a few times. The antigen remains undetermined. Sequences were obtained from blood. This TCR was recovered from a man aged 45-60 years with Graves' ophthalmopathy.

The CDR3 coding sequence is TGTGCCAGCAGTGTAGTGCCGAGCAATCAGCCCCAGCATTTT. Translation: CASSVVPSNQPQHF. The rearrangement links TRBV25-1 to TRBJ1-5, with no clear D. The CDR3 sequence is 14 residues long. The germline gives CDR1 MGHDK, CDR2 SYGVNS. V was cut by 4 bases and J by 1 base, with 8 bases left in between.